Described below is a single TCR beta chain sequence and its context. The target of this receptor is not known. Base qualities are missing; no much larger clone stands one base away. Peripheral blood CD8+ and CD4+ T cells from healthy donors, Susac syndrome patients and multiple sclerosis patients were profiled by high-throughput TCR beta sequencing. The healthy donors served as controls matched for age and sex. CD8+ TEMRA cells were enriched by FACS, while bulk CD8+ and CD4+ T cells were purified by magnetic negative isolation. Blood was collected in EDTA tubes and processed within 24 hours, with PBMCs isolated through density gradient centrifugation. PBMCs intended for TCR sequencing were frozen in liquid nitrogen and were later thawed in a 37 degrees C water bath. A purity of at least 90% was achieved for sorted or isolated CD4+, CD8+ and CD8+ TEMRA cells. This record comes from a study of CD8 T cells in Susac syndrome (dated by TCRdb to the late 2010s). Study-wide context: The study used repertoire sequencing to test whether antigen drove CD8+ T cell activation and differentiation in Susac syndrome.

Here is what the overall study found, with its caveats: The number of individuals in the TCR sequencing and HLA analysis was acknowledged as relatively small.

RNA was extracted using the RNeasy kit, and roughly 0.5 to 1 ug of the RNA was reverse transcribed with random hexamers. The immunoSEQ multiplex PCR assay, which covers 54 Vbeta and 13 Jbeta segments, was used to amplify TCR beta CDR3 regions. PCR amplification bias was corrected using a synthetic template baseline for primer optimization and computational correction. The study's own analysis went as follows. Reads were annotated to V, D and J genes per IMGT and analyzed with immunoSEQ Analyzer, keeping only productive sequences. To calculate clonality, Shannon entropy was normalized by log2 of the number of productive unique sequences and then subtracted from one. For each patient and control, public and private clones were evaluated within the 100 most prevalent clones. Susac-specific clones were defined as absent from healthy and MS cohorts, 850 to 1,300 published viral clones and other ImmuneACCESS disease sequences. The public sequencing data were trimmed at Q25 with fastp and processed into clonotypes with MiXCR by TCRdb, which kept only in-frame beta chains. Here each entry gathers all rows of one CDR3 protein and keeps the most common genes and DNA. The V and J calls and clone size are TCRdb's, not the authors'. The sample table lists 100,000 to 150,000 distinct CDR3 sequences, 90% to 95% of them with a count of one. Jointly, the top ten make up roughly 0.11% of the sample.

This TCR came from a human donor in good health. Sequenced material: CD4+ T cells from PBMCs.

The nucleotides are TGTGCCAGCTCAAAAGGACAGGCCACCAATCAGCCCCAGCATTTT. This gives the protein CASSKGQATNQPQHF. The sequence joins TRBV6-2 or TRBV6-3 to TRBJ1-5, and 7 junctional nucleotides match TRBD1. Trimmed from V: 8 bases; trimmed from J: 3 bases; junction bases lacking a gene match: 10. The CDR3 sequence holds 15 residues, the cysteine and phenylalanine included. This entry keeps only the CDR3 DNA: 45 bases, framed from base 1. For CDR1 and CDR2, the germline V gene lists MNHEY and SVGEGT.